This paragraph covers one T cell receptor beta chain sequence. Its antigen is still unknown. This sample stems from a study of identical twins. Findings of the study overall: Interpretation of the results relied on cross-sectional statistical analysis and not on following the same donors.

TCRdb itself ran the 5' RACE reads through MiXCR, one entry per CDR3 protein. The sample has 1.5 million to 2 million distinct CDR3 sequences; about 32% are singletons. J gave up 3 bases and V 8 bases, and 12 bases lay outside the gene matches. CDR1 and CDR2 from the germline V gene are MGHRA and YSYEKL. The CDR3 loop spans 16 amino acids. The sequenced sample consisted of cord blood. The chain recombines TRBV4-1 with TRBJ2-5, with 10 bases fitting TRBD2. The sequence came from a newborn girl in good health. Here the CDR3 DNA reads TGCGCCAGCGGCTTATTCGGACTAGCGGAAAAAGAGACCCAGTACTTC. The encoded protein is CASGLFGLAEKETQYF.